A selection of T cell receptor beta chains follows, all from one sample in a study of blood T cell repertoires in COVID-19. Libraries were prepared by immunoSEQ multiplex PCR; TCRdb keeps only in-frame clonotypes and omits some of them. This table holds around 150,000 clones, around 90% found once. Input material: peripheral blood. The receptors were sampled from a human donor with COVID-19, enrolled during active disease. The donor label of this sample is uncertain. Each CDR3 is given with its conserved first and last residue. The D gene is left open where the match is weak. The size entry is marked missing in some rows and otherwise reads once, few, many or a size class.

clone size,D gene,V gene,J gene,CDR3 protein,CDR3 DNA
-,-,TRBV7-9,TRBJ2-7,CASSPKGPSEQYF,TGTGCCAGCAGCCCGAAGGGGCCCTCCGAGCAGTACTTC
-,TRBD1,TRBV7-9,TRBJ1-2,CASSLGTGGIINYGYTF,TGTGCCAGCAGCTTAGGGACAGGGGGAATAATTAACTATGGCTACACCTTC
once,-,TRBV18,TRBJ2-2,CASSPPGRDTGELFF,TGTGCCAGCTCACCACCGGGGCGCGACACCGGGGAGCTGTTTTTT
-,-,TRBV10-3,TRBJ1-3,CAISERESGNTIYF,TGTGCCATCAGTGAAAGGGAGAGTGGAAACACCATATATTTT
once,-,TRBV5-1,TRBJ2-2,CASSLEHPGAGELFF,TGCGCCAGCAGCTTGGAACACCCGGGGGCCGGGGAGCTGTTTTTT
-,-,TRBV6-5,TRBJ1-3,CASRGQGRENTIYF,TGTGCCAGCAGAGGGCAAGGGCGGGAAAACACCATATATTTT
-,TRBD1,TRBV2,TRBJ2-1,CASSVDRVPFF,TGTGCCAGCAGTGTGGACAGGGTTCCGTTCTTC
-,-,TRBV3-1/TRBV3-2,TRBJ1-2,CASSQRPSGPGPLAVYGYTF,TGTGCCAGCAGCCAAAGACCTAGCGGGCCAGGGCCCCTAGCTGTCTATGGCTACACCTTC
-,TRBD1,TRBV13,TRBJ1-1,CASSLGGGTGFFTEAFF,TGTGCCAGCAGCTTAGGGGGCGGGACAGGATTTTTCACTGAAGCTTTCTTT
-,-,TRBV29-1,TRBJ1-1,CSVDRHTEAFF,TGCAGCGTCGACAGACACACTGAAGCTTTCTTT
-,-,TRBV6-1,TRBJ1-2,CASSEQSYGYTF,TGTGCCAGCAGTGAACAGTCCTATGGCTACACCTTC
-,TRBD1,TRBV28,TRBJ1-2,CASSPPWDSHYGYTF,TGTGCCAGCAGCCCCCCGTGGGACAGCCACTATGGCTACACCTTC
-,-,TRBV18,TRBJ2-7,CASSPRQGVYEQYF,TGTGCCAGCTCACCTCGGCAGGGTGTCTACGAGCAGTACTTC
-,TRBD1,TRBV10-3,TRBJ1-4,CAISEFGTGGEKLFF,TGTGCCATCAGTGAGTTCGGGACAGGAGGGGAAAAACTGTTTTTT
-,-,TRBV6-5,TRBJ2-7,CASSYSRIASYEQYF,TGTGCCAGCAGTTACTCGAGGATAGCATCCTACGAGCAGTACTTC
-,-,TRBV18,TRBJ2-1,CASSPGRDSFEEQFF,TGTGCCAGCTCACCGGGGCGGGACAGCTTCGAAGAGCAGTTCTTC
-,-,TRBV11-3,TRBJ1-6,CASSLGGWNSPLHF,TGTGCCAGCAGCTTGGGAGGTTGGAATTCACCCCTCCACTTT
-,-,TRBV7-2,TRBJ2-2,CASSSGTGLPGELFF,TGTGCCAGCAGCTCCGGGACTGGTCTCCCCGGGGAGCTGTTTTTT
-,-,TRBV4-1,TRBJ2-2,CASSPPAGELFF,TGCGCCAGCAGCCCCCCAGCCGGGGAGCTGTTTTTT
once,-,TRBV11-2,TRBJ2-5,CASSFSRAQYF,TGTGCCAGCAGCTTCTCCCGGGCCCAGTACTTC
-,TRBD1,TRBV5-1,TRBJ2-7,CASSTGTGGSYEQYF,TGCGCCAGCAGCACCGGGACAGGGGGCTCCTACGAGCAGTACTTC
-,TRBD2,TRBV5-4,TRBJ2-5,CASSSGLAGGETQYF,TGTGCCAGCAGCTCCGGACTAGCGGGTGGTGAGACCCAGTACTTC
-,-,TRBV6-6,TRBJ1-6,CASSYEDTNSPLHF,TGTGCCAGCAGTTACGAGGACACAAATTCACCCCTCCACTTT
-,-,TRBV25-1,TRBJ2-3,CASSVQWGGTDTQYF,TGTGCCAGCAGTGTTCAATGGGGGGGCACAGATACGCAGTATTTT
-,-,TRBV21-1,TRBJ1-2,CASSKAGTGAYTF,TGTGCCAGCAGCAAGGCCGGGACAGGGGCCTACACCTTC
-,-,TRBV27,TRBJ2-7,CASSLSVGGFEQYF,TGTGCCAGCAGTTTATCCGTTGGCGGCTTCGAGCAGTACTTC
-,-,TRBV11-2,TRBJ2-5,CASRGRRGETQYF,TGTGCCAGCAGGGGGCGGAGGGGAGAGACCCAGTACTTC
-,-,TRBV11-2,TRBJ1-3,CASSLKVRGAFGSGNTIYF,TGTGCCAGCAGCTTAAAGGTTCGGGGGGCCTTTGGGTCTGGAAACACCATATATTTT
-,-,TRBV5-5,TRBJ2-3,CASSLLAASTDTQYF,TGTGCCAGCAGCTTGTTGGCGGCTAGCACAGATACGCAGTATTTT
-,-,TRBV5-6,TRBJ2-2,CASTDWGFKNTGELFF,TGTGCCAGCACCGACTGGGGCTTTAAGAACACCGGGGAGCTGTTTTTT
-,-,TRBV29-1,TRBJ1-6,CSTRGSGWNSPLHF,TGCAGCACTCGAGGATCAGGGTGGAATTCACCCCTCCACTTT
-,-,TRBV29-1,TRBJ1-5,CSVEEEGQPQHF,TGCAGCGTTGAAGAGGAGGGACAGCCCCAGCATTTT
few,TRBD1,TRBV2,TRBJ2-7,CASSVQGTSYEQYF,TGTGCCAGCAGTGTACAGGGGACATCCTACGAGCAGTACTTC
-,-,TRBV12-5,TRBJ1-5,CASEQGGSNQPQHF,TGTGCTAGTGAGCAGGGTGGCAGCAATCAGCCCCAGCATTTT
once,-,TRBV6-1,TRBJ2-2,CASSEVSPGPGELFF,TGTGCCAGCAGTGAAGTCTCACCAGGGCCCGGGGAGCTGTTTTTT
-,-,TRBV7-2,TRBJ2-1,CASSFLSAVASYNEQFF,TGTGCCAGCAGCTTTCTCTCTGCGGTGGCCTCCTACAATGAGCAGTTCTTC
-,TRBD1,TRBV13,TRBJ1-2,CASSLGQRGQNYGYTF,TGTGCCAGCAGCTTGGGTCAAAGGGGACAGAACTATGGCTACACCTTC
-,TRBD1,TRBV6-5,TRBJ1-2,CASRRDRGRNYGYTF,TGTGCCAGCAGACGGGACAGGGGGCGGAACTATGGCTACACCTTC
-,-,TRBV12-3/TRBV12-4,TRBJ1-5,CASSGEGQPQHF,TGTGCCAGTTCAGGGGAGGGTCAGCCCCAGCATTTT
-,-,TRBV5-4,TRBJ1-2,CASSPGGEGLYGYTF,TGTGCCAGCAGCCCTGGAGGGGAGGGTTTGTATGGCTACACCTTC
-,-,TRBV6-1,TRBJ1-2,CASSEGPTARYGYTF,TGTGCCAGCAGTGAAGGTCCGACAGCCCGCTATGGCTACACCTTC
-,TRBD1,TRBV18,TRBJ2-7,CASSPGQNSYEQYF,TGTGCCAGCTCACCGGGACAGAACTCCTACGAGCAGTACTTC
-,-,TRBV5-4,TRBJ1-6,CASSLVDGNSPLHF,TGTGCCAGCAGCTTGGTTGACGGGAACTCACCCCTCCACTTT
-,TRBD1,TRBV25-1,TRBJ1-2,CASSEYMGTGSGYTF,TGTGCCAGCAGTGAATATATGGGGACAGGGTCTGGCTACACCTTC
-,TRBD1,TRBV18,TRBJ1-5,CASSQQGNQPQHF,TGTGCCAGCTCACAACAGGGGAATCAGCCCCAGCATTTT
-,-,TRBV3-1/TRBV3-2,TRBJ1-2,CASSQGGRPGIDYGYTF,TGTGCCAGCAGCCAAGGAGGGAGGCCAGGGATAGACTATGGCTACACCTTC
-,-,TRBV2,TRBJ2-2,CASSEREDGAGGELFF,TGTGCCAGCAGTGAGAGGGAGGACGGGGCTGGCGGGGAGCTGTTTTTT
-,TRBD2,TRBV29-1,TRBJ2-2,CSARTSVTGELFF,TGCAGCGCCCGTACTAGCGTCACCGGGGAGCTGTTTTTT
-,-,TRBV25-1,TRBJ1-3,CASTWANGNTIYF,TGTGCCAGCACTTGGGCTAACGGAAACACCATATATTTT
-,-,TRBV20-1,TRBJ1-2,CSASGGSYGYTF,TGCAGTGCTAGTGGGGGCTCCTATGGCTACACCTTC
-,-,TRBV6-5,TRBJ1-1,CASSYRGAYEAFF,TGTGCCAGCAGTTACCGAGGCGCCTATGAAGCTTTCTTT
once,-,TRBV21-1,TRBJ1-3,CASSIGQHRNTIYF,TGTGCCAGCAGTATTGGACAGCACAGAAACACCATATATTTT
-,TRBD1,TRBV15,TRBJ2-5,CATSQGQGAQETQYF,TGTGCCACCAGCCAGGGACAGGGGGCCCAAGAGACCCAGTACTTC
-,TRBD2,TRBV7-2,TRBJ2-1,CASSFSGAQFF,TGTGCCAGCAGCTTTAGCGGGGCGCAGTTCTTC
-,-,TRBV10-1,TRBJ1-1,CASSPGQLNTEAFF,TGCGCCAGCAGCCCTGGACAGTTGAACACTGAAGCTTTCTTT
-,-,TRBV14,TRBJ2-1,CASSQPPPGSYRLVTDEQFF,TGTGCCAGCAGCCAACCCCCCCCGGGGTCTTATCGGCTCGTTACCGATGAGCAGTTCTTC
-,-,TRBV28,TRBJ1-1,CASSSVDTEAFF,TGTGCCAGCAGTTCAGTGGACACTGAAGCTTTCTTT
-,-,TRBV14,TRBJ1-1,CASTGNLNTEAFF,TGTGCCAGCACCGGTAACTTGAACACTGAAGCTTTCTTT
-,-,TRBV19,TRBJ1-1,CASSIGTGLQNTEAFF,TGTGCCAGTAGTATAGGTACGGGACTGCAGAACACTGAAGCTTTCTTT